The entry that follows covers one TCR beta chain sequence. The CDR3 is 15 residues long. Germline CDR1 is LGHDT and CDR2 is YNNKEL (reference sequence). Deletions cut 4 bases from V and 5 bases from J, with 15 bases between. The data were obtained in a study of T cell responses to AZD1222 COVID-19 vaccine. Measured with immunoSEQ multiplex PCR; TCRdb has only the in-frame clones, and not every one. Of 90,000 to 100,000 clones in the sample, nearly 90% were seen once. The rearrangement uses TRBV3-1 (or the pseudogene TRBV3-2) and TRBJ2-1; D is tentatively TRBD1 or TRBD2 (6 bases each). The specimen comprised peripheral blood, sampled on day 0 of AZD1222 vaccination. The origin of this receptor is an adult in good health. As DNA, the CDR3 is TGTGCCAGCAGCCCTGACATAAGGGGGGACAATGAGCAGTTCTTC. Its translation is CASSPDIRGDNEQFF.